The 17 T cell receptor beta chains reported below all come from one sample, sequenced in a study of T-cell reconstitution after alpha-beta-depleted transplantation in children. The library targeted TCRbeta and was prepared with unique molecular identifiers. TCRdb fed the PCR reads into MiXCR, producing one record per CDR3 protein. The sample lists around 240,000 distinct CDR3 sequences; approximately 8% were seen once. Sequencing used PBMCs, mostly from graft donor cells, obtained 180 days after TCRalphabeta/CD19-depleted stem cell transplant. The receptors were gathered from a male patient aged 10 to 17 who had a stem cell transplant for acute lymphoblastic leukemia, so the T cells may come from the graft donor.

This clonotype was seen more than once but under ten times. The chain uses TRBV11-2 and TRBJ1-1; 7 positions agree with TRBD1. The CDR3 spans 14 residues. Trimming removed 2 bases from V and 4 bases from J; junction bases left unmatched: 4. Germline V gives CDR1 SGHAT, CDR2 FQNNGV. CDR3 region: CASSLKGAITEAFF. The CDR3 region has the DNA TGTGCCAGCAGCTTAAAGGGGGCGATCACTGAAGCTTTCTTT. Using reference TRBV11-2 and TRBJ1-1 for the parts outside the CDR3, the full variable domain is EAGVAQSPRYKIIEKRQSVAFWCNPISGHATLYWYQQILGQGPKLLIQFQNNGVVDDSQLPKDRFSAERLKGVDSTLKIQPAKLEDSAVYLCASSLKGAITEAFFGQGTRLTVV.

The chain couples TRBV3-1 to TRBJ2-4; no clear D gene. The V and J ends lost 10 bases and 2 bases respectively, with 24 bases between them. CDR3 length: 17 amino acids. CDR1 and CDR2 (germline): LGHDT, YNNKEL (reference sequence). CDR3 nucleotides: TGTGCCACCTGCCAAGATTCGACGGCTTTAACCAAAAACATTCAGTACTTC. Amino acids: CATCQDSTALTKNIQYF.

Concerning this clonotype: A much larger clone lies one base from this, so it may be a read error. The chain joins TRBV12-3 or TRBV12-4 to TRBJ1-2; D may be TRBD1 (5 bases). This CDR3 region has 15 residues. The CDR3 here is CANSFHRFTIYGYTF. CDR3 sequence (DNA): TGTGCCAACAGTTTCCACAGGTTCACTATCTATGGCTACACCTTC.

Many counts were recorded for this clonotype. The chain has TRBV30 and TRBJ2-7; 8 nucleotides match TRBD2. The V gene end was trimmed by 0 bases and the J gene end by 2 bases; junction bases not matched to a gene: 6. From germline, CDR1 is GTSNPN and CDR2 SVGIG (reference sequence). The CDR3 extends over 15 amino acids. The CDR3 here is CAWSVISGVTYEQYF. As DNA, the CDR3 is TGTGCCTGGAGTGTAATTAGCGGGGTGACCTACGAGCAGTACTTC.

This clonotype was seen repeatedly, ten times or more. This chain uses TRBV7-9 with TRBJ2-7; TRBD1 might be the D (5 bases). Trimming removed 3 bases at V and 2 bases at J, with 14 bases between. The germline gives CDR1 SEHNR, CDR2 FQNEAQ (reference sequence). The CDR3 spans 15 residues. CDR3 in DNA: TGTGCCAGCAGCTTGGGGTTGACAGATACCTACGAGCAGTACTTC. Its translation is CASSLGLTDTYEQYF.

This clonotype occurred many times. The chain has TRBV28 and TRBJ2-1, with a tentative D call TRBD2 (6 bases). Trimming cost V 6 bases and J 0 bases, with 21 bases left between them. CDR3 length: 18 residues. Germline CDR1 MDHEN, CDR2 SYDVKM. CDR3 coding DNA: TGTGCCAGCAGCCTGGAGGGATGGGTTGGGATCTCCTACAATGAGCAGTTCTTC. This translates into CASSLEGWVGISYNEQFF.

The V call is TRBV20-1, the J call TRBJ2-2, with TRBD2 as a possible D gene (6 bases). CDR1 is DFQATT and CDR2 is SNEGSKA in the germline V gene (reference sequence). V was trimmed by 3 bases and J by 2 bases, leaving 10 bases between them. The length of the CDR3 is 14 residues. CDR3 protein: CSARGGANTGELFF. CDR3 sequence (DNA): TGCAGTGCTAGGGGGGGAGCCAACACCGGGGAGCTGTTTTTT.

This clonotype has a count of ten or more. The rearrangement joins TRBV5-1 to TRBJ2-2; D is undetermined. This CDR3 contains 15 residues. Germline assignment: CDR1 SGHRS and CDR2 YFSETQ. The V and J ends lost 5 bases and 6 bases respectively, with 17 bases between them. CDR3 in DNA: TGCGCCAGCAGTCAGGCCCCTAGTCTTTCCGGGGAGCTGTTTTTT. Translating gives CASSQAPSLSGELFF.

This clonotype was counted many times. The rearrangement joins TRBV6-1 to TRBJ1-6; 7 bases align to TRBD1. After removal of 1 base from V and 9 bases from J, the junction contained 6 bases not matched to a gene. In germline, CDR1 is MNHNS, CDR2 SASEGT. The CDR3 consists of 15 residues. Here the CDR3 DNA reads TGTGCCAGCAGTGAAGGGCCAGGGGGTTTTTCACCCCTCCACTTT. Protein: CASSEGPGGFSPLHF.

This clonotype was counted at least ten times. The CDR3 reads CSAVGVLNTEAFF. The CDR3 DNA reads as TGCAGTGCCGTGGGGGTCTTGAACACTGAAGCTTTCTTT. The chain is built from TRBV20-1 and TRBJ1-1, with D maybe TRBD1 (5 bases). Germline-derived CDR1 and CDR2 are DFQATT and SNEGSKA (reference sequence). The V gene lost 6 bases and the J gene lost 0 bases, with 11 bases spanning the gap. The CDR3 runs to 13 residues.

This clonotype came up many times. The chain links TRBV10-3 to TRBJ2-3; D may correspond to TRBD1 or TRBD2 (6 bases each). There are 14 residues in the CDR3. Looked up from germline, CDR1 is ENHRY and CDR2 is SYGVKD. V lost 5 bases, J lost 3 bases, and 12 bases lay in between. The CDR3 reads CAISPSGATDTQYF. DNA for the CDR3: TGTGCCATCAGTCCGTCGGGGGCGACAGATACGCAGTATTTT.

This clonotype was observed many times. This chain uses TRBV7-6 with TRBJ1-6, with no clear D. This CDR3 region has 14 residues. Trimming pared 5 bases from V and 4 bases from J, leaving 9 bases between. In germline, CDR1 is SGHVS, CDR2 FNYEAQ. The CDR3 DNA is TGTGCCAGCAGCCCTAGACCGTATAATTCACCCCTCCACTTT. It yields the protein CASSPRPYNSPLHF.

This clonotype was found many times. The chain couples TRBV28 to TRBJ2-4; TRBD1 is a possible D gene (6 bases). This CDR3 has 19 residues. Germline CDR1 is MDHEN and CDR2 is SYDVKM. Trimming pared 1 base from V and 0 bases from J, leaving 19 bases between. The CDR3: CASSLFRGSGVIAKNIQYF. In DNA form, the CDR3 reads TGTGCCAGCAGTTTATTCAGGGGTAGTGGGGTAATAGCCAAAAACATTCAGTACTTC.

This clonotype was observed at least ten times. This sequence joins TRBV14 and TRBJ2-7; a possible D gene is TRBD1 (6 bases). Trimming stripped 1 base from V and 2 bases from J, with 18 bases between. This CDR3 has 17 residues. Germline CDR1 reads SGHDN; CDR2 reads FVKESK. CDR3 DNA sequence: TGTGCCAGCAGCCAAGTAGGGTGGGGACACTCGACCTACGAGCAGTACTTC. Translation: CASSQVGWGHSTYEQYF.

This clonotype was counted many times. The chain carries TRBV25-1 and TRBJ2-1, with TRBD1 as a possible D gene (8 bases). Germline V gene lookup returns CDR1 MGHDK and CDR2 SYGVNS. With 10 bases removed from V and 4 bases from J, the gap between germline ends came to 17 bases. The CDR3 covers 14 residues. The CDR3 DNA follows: TGTGCCACCCTAGCGGACAGGGATTACAATGAGCAGTTCTTC. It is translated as CATLADRDYNEQFF.

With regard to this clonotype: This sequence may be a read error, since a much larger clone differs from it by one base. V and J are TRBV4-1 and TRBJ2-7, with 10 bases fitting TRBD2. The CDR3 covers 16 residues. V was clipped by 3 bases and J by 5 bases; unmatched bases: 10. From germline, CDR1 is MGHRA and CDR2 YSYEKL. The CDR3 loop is CASSHSGLADIHEQYF. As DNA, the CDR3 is TGCGCCAGCAGCCACTCCGGACTAGCGGACATTCACGAGCAGTACTTC.

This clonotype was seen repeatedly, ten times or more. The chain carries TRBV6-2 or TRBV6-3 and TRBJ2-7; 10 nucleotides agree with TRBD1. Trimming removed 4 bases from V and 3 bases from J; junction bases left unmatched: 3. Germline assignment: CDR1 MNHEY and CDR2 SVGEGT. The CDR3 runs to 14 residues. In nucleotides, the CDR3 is TGTGCCAGCAGTTCCGGGACAGGGGACTACGAGCAGTACTTC. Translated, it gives CASSSGTGDYEQYF.